This record covers a single T cell receptor beta chain. The data originate from a study of OX40 agonist ivuxolimab in advanced cancers. Method: immunoSEQ multiplex PCR; TCRdb's copy keeps in-frame clones and lacks some. The sample includes under 80,000 clones, about nine tenths of them seen just once. V shed 6 bases, J shed 1 base, and the junction held 4 bases outside the gene matches. The CDR3 runs 14 residues. Germline V gene data show CDR1 as KGHSH and CDR2 as LQKENI. The sequence came from an adult with an advanced solid tumor such as melanoma, head and neck, liver or kidney cancer. V is TRBV18 and J is TRBJ2-3, with 7 bases aligning to TRBD1. Sequenced here: CD4+ or CD8+ T cells sorted from blood, sampled in a trial of the OX40 agonist ivuxolimab. The CDR3 loop is CASSRQGGTDTQYF. The CDR3, as DNA: TGTGCCAGCTCCCGACAGGGCGGCACAGATACGCAGTATTTT.